Listed below are T cell receptor beta chains from one sample, sequenced in a study of T cell clonotyping in hematopoietic cell transplantation. Libraries were prepared by immunoSEQ multiplex PCR; TCRdb keeps only in-frame clonotypes and omits some of them. The repertoire includes roughly 5,100 clones, 96% of them detected once, and under 3% sits in the top ten. The sequencing used PBMCs, collected 100 days after allogeneic stem cell transplant. These receptors all come from a male patient between 35 and 55 years old who had an allogeneic stem cell transplant from a related donor, so the T cells may come from the graft donor. Some clones in this sample may be carry-over from other donors' samples. Each CDR3 is given without its conserved first and last residue. The listing skips clone size in some rows; elsewhere it reads once, few, many or a size class.

size,V,CDR3
NA,TRBV2,ASSYHGETQY
NA,TRBV11-2,ASSRTDSNQPQH
NA,TRBV19,ASSGRGREGEKLF
NA,TRBV13,ASSLGPGRTEAF
NA,TRBV4-1,ASSQVPRGPTYEQY
NA,TRBV5-1,ASSRTGDYGYT
NA,TRBV7-9,ASSDRGGSGSGAKNIQY
once,TRBV6-5,ASSPGGGPKAF
NA,TRBV14,ASSQVVTRSLGELF
NA,TRBV29-1,SVEGASGTDTQY
NA,TRBV19,ASTTRGGFNNEQF
NA,TRBV27,ASSLDRGIETQY
NA,TRBV6-5,ASRPPAGSYEQY
NA,TRBV6-6,ASSLRQREGAIEQY
NA,TRBV4-1,ASSQDIRDSYNEQF
NA,TRBV5-1,ASRTGGGYEQY
NA,TRBV30,AWSVKTENSNQPQH
NA,TRBV10-2,ASRDSSGNTIY
NA,TRBV2,ASSSPRQGWYEQY
NA,TRBV6-6,ASSYRALASQPQH
NA,TRBV11-3,ASSFLPNQPQH
NA,TRBV5-1,ASRFQASNSPLH